Sequencing of this T cell receptor (beta chain) was carried out in a study of blood T cell repertoires in COVID-19. As for the study in general: The United States, Italy and Spain supplied acute and convalescent COVID-19 samples. From T cells, B-cell-depleted T cells, or PBMCs came the material, which was cDNA or gDNA.

Original processing methods: Reference gene primer amplification gave nucleated cell count estimates. The method was immunoSEQ multiplex PCR; TCRdb's version includes in-frame clones alone and lacks a portion of them. V, J and clone size reflect that table, while D and trimming were determined from the DNA. Here the sample spans around 380,000 clones, about four fifths being singletons. V trimming: 6 bases; J trimming: 1 base; junction bases outside the gene matches: 9. Germline V gene lookup returns CDR1 SGHVS and CDR2 FQNEAQ. The CDR3 has 16 residues. The chain carries TRBV7-8 and TRBJ2-3; 8 bases are shared with TRBD1. This TCR was recovered from a human donor with acute or convalescent COVID-19. The donor label of this sample is uncertain. The sample consisted of peripheral blood. The CDR3 coding sequence is TGTGCCAGCAGGCCCACAGGGGGATACCGCACAGATACGCAGTATTTT. Translated, it gives CASRPTGGYRTDTQYF.